A single sample is the source of the 21 T cell receptor beta chains below, sequenced in a study of CD4 T cells in relation to SARS-CoV-2 and coronaviruses. Before the COVID-19 pandemic, during about 2011-2019, CD4+ T cells were taken from unexposed donors. CD4+ T cells were isolated from the cells after 10 days of culture. Only in-frame clones appear in the TCRdb table, and some are missing; sequencing was by immunoSEQ multiplex PCR. In the table there are about 30,000 clones, around 72% of which are singletons. The antigens of these receptors remain unknown. What was sequenced was CD4+ T cells from PBMCs, cultured in vitro. These TCRs come from a human donor in good health.

J is TRBJ2-3 and V is TRBV3-1 (or the pseudogene TRBV3-2); the D is unclear. Trimming pared 0 bases from V and 2 bases from J, leaving 12 bases between. The germline gives CDR1 LGHDT, CDR2 YNNKEL (reference sequence). This CDR3 region has 16 residues. CDR3 sequence reads: CASSQDPSPDTDTQYF. DNA for the CDR3: TGTGCCAGCAGCCAAGATCCCTCCCCGGACACAGATACGCAGTATTTT.

In its sample, this clone was seen a few times. This sequence joins TRBV5-1 and TRBJ2-3; 7 positions match TRBD1. The CDR3 runs to 14 residues. The trim removed 4 bases at V and 3 bases at J, leaving 5 bases unmatched. Germline assignment: CDR1 SGHRS and CDR2 YFSETQ. As DNA, the CDR3 is TGCGCCAGCAGCCCCGGACAGGAAACAGATACGCAGTATTTT. It translates to CASSPGQETDTQYF. Variable domain in full (rest from reference TRBV5-1 and TRBJ2-3): KAGVTQTPRYLIKTRGQQVTLSCSPISGHRSVSWYQQTPGQGLQFLFEYFSETQRNKGNFPGRFSGRQFSNSRSEMNVSTLELGDSALYLCASSPGQETDTQYFGPGTRLTVL.

The chain couples TRBV3-1 (or the pseudogene TRBV3-2) to TRBJ2-3, with 8 positions matching TRBD2. This CDR3 is built from 16 residues. V trimming: 4 bases; J trimming: 5 bases; junction bases outside the gene matches: 11. CDR1 and CDR2 from the germline V gene are LGHDT and YNNKEL (reference sequence). Here the CDR3 reads CASSRCVAGWGDTQYF. CDR3 DNA: TGTGCCAGCAGCCGTTGCGTAGCGGGGTGGGGAGATACGCAGTATTTT.

The chain combines TRBV11-2 with TRBJ1-1; a possible D gene is TRBD1 (6 bases). Germline CDR1 and CDR2: SGHAT and FQNNGV. Trimming stripped 0 bases from V and 6 bases from J, with 17 bases between. The CDR3 has 16 residues. As DNA, the CDR3 is TGTGCCAGCAGCTTAGATGGGACACTGGGGATCGCTGAAGCTTTCTTT. This gives the protein CASSLDGTLGIAEAFF.

In the case of this clone: At the DNA level, this CDR3 is encoded by other sequences in the same sample as well. The genes are TRBV5-1 and TRBJ2-7, with D maybe TRBD2 (6 bases). The CDR3 extends over 13 amino acids. Deletions cut 0 bases from V and 3 bases from J, with 7 bases between. CDR1 is SGHRS, CDR2 YFSETQ, per germline. The CDR3: CASSLGGGYEQYF. CDR3 coding DNA: TGCGCCAGCAGCTTGGGGGGAGGCTACGAGCAGTACTTC.

The chain joins TRBV3-1 (or the pseudogene TRBV3-2) to TRBJ2-5; 8 positions match TRBD1. This CDR3 contains 15 residues. With V trimmed by 4 bases and J by 3 bases, 7 bases remained unmatched. Germline CDR1 LGHDT, CDR2 YNNKEL (reference sequence). In nucleotides, the CDR3 is TGTGCCAGCAGCCGCTGGGACAGGAGGGAAGAGACCCAGTACTTC. It translates to CASSRWDRREETQYF.

The V call is TRBV5-1, the J call TRBJ1-1, with D uncertain. The CDR3 sequence is 13 residues long. V lost 4 bases, J lost 9 bases, and 16 bases lay in between. The germline CDR1 and CDR2 sequences are SGHRS and YFSETQ. The CDR3 loop is CASSPNPGWQAFF. The CDR3 DNA sequence: TGCGCCAGCAGCCCGAACCCGGGGTGGCAAGCTTTCTTT.

This clone was recorded a few times. The chain recombines TRBV30 with TRBJ1-3; 7 nucleotides match TRBD1. CDR1 and CDR2 from the germline V gene are GTSNPN and SVGIG (reference sequence). Germline trimming cut 5 bases from V and 2 bases from J; bases unmatched to any gene: 3. The CDR3 is 13 amino acids. CDR3 residues: CAWDTGAGNTIYF. CDR3 coding DNA: TGTGCCTGGGATACAGGGGCTGGAAACACCATATATTTT.

The V and J genes are TRBV14 and TRBJ2-4; 8 positions match TRBD1. The CDR3 contains 14 residues. The V and J ends lost 4 bases and 4 bases, in that order; junction bases with no gene match: 3. Germline V lookup: CDR1 SGHDN, CDR2 FVKESK. The DNA for the CDR3 is TGTGCCAGCAGCCCCGGACAGGGAAAAAACATTCAGTACTTC. This translates into CASSPGQGKNIQYF.

In this sample, this clone turned up a few times. The V call is TRBV10-3, the J call TRBJ1-1; possibly TRBD1 for D (5 bases). The germline CDR1 and CDR2 sequences are ENHRY and SYGVKD. Deletions cut 8 bases from V and 1 base from J, with 8 bases between. The CDR3 sequence is 12 residues long. In DNA form, the CDR3 reads TGTGCCATCCGGGACGGGAACACTGAAGCTTTCTTT. Translated: CAIRDGNTEAFF.

This rearrangement joins TRBV5-1 to TRBJ2-3; 9 bases match TRBD2. CDR1 SGHRS and CDR2 YFSETQ come from the germline V gene. V gave up 0 bases and J gave up 3 bases; unmatched junction bases: 5. CDR3 size: 16 residues. The CDR3 spells CASSLEGGGATDTQYF. In DNA, the CDR3 is TGCGCCAGCAGCTTGGAAGGCGGGGGGGCTACAGATACGCAGTATTTT.

The rearrangement uses TRBV5-1 and TRBJ1-3, with no clear D. V lost 3 bases and J lost 1, with 8 bases in between. CDR3 length: 14 amino acids. The germline gives CDR1 SGHRS, CDR2 YFSETQ. The CDR3 region is CASSSGRSGNTIYF. CDR3 sequence (DNA): TGCGCCAGCAGCTCCGGGAGGTCTGGAAACACCATATATTTT.

This clone was seen only a few times. V and J are TRBV19 and TRBJ1-6; D call uncertain. The ends were cut back, 5 bases at V and 10 bases at J, with 18 bases in the middle. The CDR3 is made up of 15 amino acids. The germline CDR1 and CDR2 sequences are LNHDA and SQIVND (reference sequence). CDR3 nucleotide sequence: TGTGCCAGTAGTGTGGGAGGGTTTGGAGACTCACCCCTCCACTTT. Amino acids: CASSVGGFGDSPLHF.

This rearrangement joins TRBV14 to TRBJ1-2; no firm D call. With 5 bases removed from V and 7 bases from J, the gap between germline ends came to 17 bases. This CDR3 is built from 14 residues. CDR1 is SGHDN, CDR2 FVKESK, per germline. CDR3 DNA sequence: TGTGCCAGCAGCTATTCTAGGAGCAGCAGTGGCTACACCTTC. It is translated as CASSYSRSSSGYTF.

In nucleotides, the CDR3 is TGTGCCAGCAGCTTAGGGGTTAGCCTCTGGCAGTTCTTC. Encoded protein: CASSLGVSLWQFF. The V call is TRBV11-2, the J call TRBJ2-1; D remains unclear. The V end lost 1 base, the J end lost 12 bases, and 13 bases lay between the germline ends. Germline CDR1 and CDR2: SGHAT and FQNNGV. The CDR3 extends over 13 amino acids. Together with reference TRBV11-2 and TRBJ2-1, the CDR3 gives the full variable domain: EAGVAQSPRYKIIEKRQSVAFWCNPISGHATLYWYQQILGQGPKLLIQFQNNGVVDDSQLPKDRFSAERLKGVDSTLKIQPAKLEDSAVYLCASSLGVSLWQFFGPGTRLTVL.

The chain links TRBV10-2 to TRBJ2-7; TRBD2 aligns across 8 bases. Losses at the gene ends were 0 bases for V and 2 bases for J; bases not matched to a gene: 6. The CDR3 runs 16 residues. Germline CDR1 is WSHSY and CDR2 is SAAADI. The CDR3 sequence is CASSESISGGTYEQYF. The CDR3 DNA follows: TGCGCCAGCAGTGAGTCGATAAGCGGGGGAACCTACGAGCAGTACTTC.

The chain combines TRBV30 with TRBJ2-2; 7 bases map to TRBD1. CDR3 size: 16 residues. The germline V gene encodes CDR1 GTSNPN and CDR2 SVGIG (reference sequence). The ends lost 8 bases at V and 2 bases at J; junction bases unmatched: 14. The CDR3 here is CARMRGGALNTGELFF. The CDR3 DNA reads TGTGCCCGGATGAGAGGGGGCGCGCTAAACACCGGGGAGCTGTTTTTT. The whole variable domain, filled in from reference TRBV30 and TRBJ2-2, reads SQTIHQWPATLVQPVGSPLSLECTVEGTSNPNLYWYRQAAGRGLQLLFYSVGIGQISSEVPQNLSASRPQDRQFILSSKKLLLSDSGFYLCARMRGGALNTGELFFGEGSRLTVL.

V gene TRBV7-2 combines with J gene TRBJ1-5; D is uncertain. Per germline, CDR1 SGHTA and CDR2 FQGNSA. The germline V and J ends were trimmed by 2 bases and 1 base, with 12 bases remaining between them. This CDR3 region has 16 residues. DNA for the CDR3: TGTGCCAGCAGCTTAAATCCGTCCGGGAGCAATCAGCCCCAGCATTTT. This encodes CASSLNPSGSNQPQHF.

The chain links TRBV6-5 to TRBJ1-3, with TRBD1 as a possible D gene (5 bases). Trimming took off 2 bases at V and 4 bases at J, with 9 bases between the two ends. Germline V gene lookup returns CDR1 MNHEY and CDR2 SVGAGI. The CDR3 has 14 amino acids. This CDR3 reads CASSYMGEGNTIYF. CDR3 DNA: TGTGCCAGCAGTTACATGGGGGAGGGAAACACCATATATTTT.

The chain links TRBV7-2 to TRBJ2-5; 7 bases agree with TRBD1. The CDR3 is made up of 16 amino acids. The ends lost 5 bases at V and 4 bases at J; junction bases unmatched: 13. CDR1 SGHTA and CDR2 FQGNSA come from the germline V gene. This chain's CDR3 is CASSQNRGLQSETQYF. CDR3 sequence (DNA): TGTGCCAGCAGCCAAAACAGGGGCCTCCAATCAGAGACCCAGTACTTC.

V usage is TRBV4-3 and J usage is TRBJ1-4; TRBD1 is a possible D gene (6 bases). The germline V and J ends were trimmed by 3 bases and 7 bases, with 21 bases remaining between them. Germline CDR1 LGHNA, CDR2 YSLEER. The CDR3 length is 17 residues. CDR3: CASSQALQGAVGEKLFF. DNA of the CDR3: TGCGCCAGCAGCCAGGCTCTACAGGGTGCTGTAGGTGAAAAACTGTTTTTT.